Below, 21 T cell receptor beta chains from the same sample are listed, as sequenced in a study of human T cells and chemical hapten exposure. Specified time point: patch test 2, 6 weeks after DPC sensitization. Treatment described: therapeutic diphenylcyclopropenone sensitization with weekly scalp DPC. TCRdb re-derived calls from the RACE reads in MiXCR, one entry per CDR3 protein. The sample includes fewer than 150,000 distinct CDR3 sequences, 12% seen only once; the top ten take 1.1% to 1.5%. The sample consisted of whole blood, taken in connection with sensitization to the hapten diphenylcyclopropenone (DPC). The receptors derive from a woman between 50 and 59 years old with alopecia areata. Some clones in this sample may be carry-over from other donors' samples.

At least ten counts were recorded for this clonotype. The chain has TRBV9 and TRBJ2-3, with TRBD1 matching 7 bases. CDR1 SGDLS and CDR2 YYNGEE come from the germline V gene. V lost 4 bases and J lost 6; bases outside the gene matches: 11. The CDR3 spans 15 residues. DNA for the CDR3: TGTGCCAGCAGCCCCCGGGACAGAGGGCAGGATACGCAGTATTTT. Protein sequence: CASSPRDRGQDTQYF.

In its sample, this clonotype was seen many times. The rearrangement uses TRBV11-2 and TRBJ2-2; D gene ambiguous. Deletions cut 5 bases from V and 6 bases from J, with 4 bases between. The CDR3 sequence is 11 residues long. Germline loops: CDR1 SGHAT, CDR2 FQNNGV. This CDR3 reads CASSNAGELFF. DNA for the CDR3: TGTGCCAGCAGCAACGCCGGGGAGCTGTTTTTT.

About this clonotype: This sequence may be a read error, since a much larger clone differs from it by one base. This chain uses TRBV6-1 with TRBJ2-7; D not certain. The germline V gene has CDR1 MNHNS and CDR2 SASEGT. CDR3 length equals 13 residues. For the CDR3, the DNA is TGTGCCAGCAGTGAAGCTTATAACTACGAGCTGTACTTC. Translating it yields CASSEAYNYELYF.

This chain connects TRBV10-3 to TRBJ2-7; 9 nucleotides line up with TRBD1. This CDR3 contains 14 residues. Looked up from germline, CDR1 is ENHRY and CDR2 is SYGVKD. The junction had 6 bases not matched to a gene; V was cut back by 6 bases and J by 3 bases. CDR3 coding DNA: TGTGCCATCAGACCGGGACAGGGACTCTACGAGCAGTACTTC. The encoded protein is CAIRPGQGLYEQYF.

The V and J genes are TRBV11-2 and TRBJ2-6, with 10 bases matching TRBD2. CDR3 size: 18 residues. CDR1 is SGHAT and CDR2 is FQNNGV in the germline V gene. V was pared by 6 bases and J by 2 bases, with 10 bases of the junction left unmatched. The CDR3 spells CASSHGLAGATGANVLTF. CDR3 DNA sequence: TGTGCCAGCAGTCACGGGCTAGCGGGAGCCACTGGGGCCAACGTCCTGACTTTC. The variable domain in full, with the rest retrieved from reference TRBV11-2 and TRBJ2-6, is EAGVAQSPRYKIIEKRQSVAFWCNPISGHATLYWYQQILGQGPKLLIQFQNNGVVDDSQLPKDRFSAERLKGVDSTLKIQPAKLEDSAVYLCASSHGLAGATGANVLTFGAGSRLTVL.

This clonotype was detected only a few times. The chain carries TRBV11-2 and TRBJ2-3, with D perhaps matching TRBD1 (5 bases). CDR1 and CDR2 (germline): SGHAT, FQNNGV. V lost 1 base and J lost 10, with 18 bases in between. This CDR3 is built from 15 residues. The CDR3 DNA is TGTGCCAGCAGCTTAGCGGACACCTGGGTCGGTTCGCAGTATTTT. Amino acids: CASSLADTWVGSQYF.

This clonotype was seen a few times. The chain recombines TRBV7-2 with TRBJ2-1; D call uncertain. Germline CDR1 SGHTA, CDR2 FQGNSA. This CDR3 has 14 residues. Trimming took off 8 bases at V and 12 bases at J, with 23 bases between the two ends. This CDR3 is CASGVEYTPLWQFF. In DNA form, the CDR3 reads TGTGCCAGCGGGGTGGAGTACACCCCTCTTTGGCAGTTCTTC.

The sample holds a few counts of this clonotype. The junction and the germline gene differ at one end; a read error may be behind it. This chain joins TRBV7-2 and TRBJ2-7; 7 bases match TRBD1. CDR1 and CDR2 from the germline V gene are SGHTA and FQGNSA. The CDR3 totals 12 residues. CDR3 sequence reads: CASSFPGTESNF. The CDR3 coding sequence is TGTGCCAGCAGCTTTCCCGGGACAGAGTCAAACTTC.

The rearrangement links TRBV20-1 to TRBJ1-4; no firm D call. The CDR3 contains 16 residues. Germline V gene data show CDR1 as DFQATT and CDR2 as SNEGSKA (reference sequence). The V end was cut by 6 bases, the J end by 3 bases, with 20 bases between. This CDR3 reads CSASGRDVYSNEKLFF. The CDR3 coding sequence is TGCAGTGCCAGCGGTAGGGATGTTTATTCTAATGAAAAACTGTTTTTT.

A few counts support this clonotype. The CDR3, as DNA: TGTGCCAGCTGGAATGGGTTCACTGAAGCTTTCTTT. The encoded protein is CASWNGFTEAFF. The chain couples TRBV28 to TRBJ1-1; D is undetermined. Deletions cut 8 bases from V and 4 bases from J, with 11 bases between. Germline assignment: CDR1 MDHEN and CDR2 SYDVKM. CDR3 length equals 12 residues.

This clonotype has only a few counts. The chain uses TRBV4-3 and TRBJ1-2; 7 bases are a match to TRBD1. CDR1 is LGHNA and CDR2 is YSLEER in the germline V gene. The J segment lost 4 bases and the V segment lost 2 bases, leaving 4 bases of the junction unmatched. The length of the CDR3 is 14 residues. CDR3 DNA sequence: TGCGCCAGCAGCCAACAACAGGGGCCCTATGGCTACACCTTC. This codes for CASSQQQGPYGYTF.

Comment on this clonotype: Just one base apart from a much larger clone, this may be a read error. The chain links TRBV10-3 to TRBJ2-5; D is possibly TRBD1 or TRBD2 (6 bases each). Between the trimmed V and J ends, which lost 4 bases and 7 bases, there was a span of 10 bases. Looked up from germline, CDR1 is ENHRY and CDR2 is SYGVKD. CDR3 length equals 12 residues. CDR3: CAISGSGATQYF. The CDR3 bases are TGTGCCATCAGTGGGTCGGGGGCGACCCAGTACTTC.

Concerning this clonotype itself: This may be a read error, as it is one base from a much larger clone. The rearrangement links TRBV6-4 to TRBJ1-5, with D perhaps TRBD1 (6 bases). Per germline, CDR1 MRHNA and CDR2 SNTAGT. The CDR3 length is 14 residues. CDR3 sequence reads: CASSTGYSNQPQRF. DNA of the CDR3: TGTGCCAGCAGTACAGGGTATAGCAATCAGCCCCAGCGTTTT.

As concerns this clonotype: A much larger clone sits a single nucleotide away, making a read error possible. The chain uses TRBV9 and TRBJ2-1; unclear D gene. This CDR3 is built from 15 residues. Germline values: CDR1 SGDLS, CDR2 YYNGEE. Here the CDR3 reads CTSSQTLGIGNEQFF. The CDR3 nucleotides are TGTACCAGCAGCCAGACCCTGGGGATAGGCAATGAGCAGTTCTTC. Drawing the rest from reference TRBV9 and TRBJ2-1, the complete variable domain is DSGVTQTPKHLITATGQRVTLRCSPRSGDLSVYWYQQSLDQGLQFLIQYYNGEERAKGNILERFSAQQFPDLHSELNLSSLELGDSALYFCTSSQTLGIGNEQFFGPGTRLTVL.

This CDR3 reads CAISESGLTSTDTQYF. The CDR3 region has the DNA TGTGCCATCAGTGAGTCGGGCCTTACTAGCACAGATACGCAGTATTTT. This chain links TRBV10-3 with TRBJ2-3; D is undetermined. Trimming cost V 0 bases and J 0 bases, with 10 bases left between them. The CDR3 length is 16 residues. CDR1 and CDR2 (germline): ENHRY, SYGVKD.

There are many counts of this clonotype. This chain connects TRBV18 to TRBJ2-4; D is uncertain. The germline gives CDR1 KGHSH, CDR2 LQKENI. V dropped 3 bases and J dropped 2 bases, with 11 bases sitting between them. The CDR3 length is 15 residues. The chain's CDR3 is CASSPAGSPKNIQYF. DNA for the CDR3: TGTGCCAGCTCACCGGCAGGATCTCCCAAAAACATTCAGTACTTC. The full variable domain, with the rest looked up from reference TRBV18 and TRBJ2-4, is NAGVMQNPRHLVRRRGQEARLRCSPMKGHSHVYWYRQLPEEGLKFMVYLQKENIIDESGMPKERFSAEFPKEGPSILRIQQVVRGDSAAYFCASSPAGSPKNIQYFGAGTRLSVL.

The chain carries TRBV5-6 and TRBJ1-5; D is ambiguous. The CDR3 totals 17 residues. Trimming shortened V by 2 bases and J by 2 bases, and 17 bases separated the two germline ends. Germline-derived CDR1 and CDR2 are SGHDT and YYEEEE. The CDR3 here is CASSLRIGRVGNQPQHF. The CDR3 DNA reads as TGTGCCAGCAGCTTAAGGATAGGGCGGGTAGGCAATCAGCCCCAGCATTTT.

In its sample, this clonotype was seen many times. This chain joins TRBV30 and TRBJ1-1; tentatively, D is TRBD1 (6 bases). The length of the CDR3 is 12 residues. Between the trimmed V and J ends, which lost 7 bases and 5 bases, there was a span of 14 bases. Germline CDR1 GTSNPN, CDR2 SVGIG (reference sequence). The CDR3 DNA is TGTGCCTCAACGGCGGACAGAACTGAAGCTTTCTTT. This gives the protein CASTADRTEAFF.

In this sample, this clonotype turned up many times. This sequence joins TRBV20-1 and TRBJ1-1, with D unclear. The length of the CDR3 is 12 residues. Trimming took off 3 bases at V and 8 bases at J, with 13 bases between the two ends. Per the germline V gene, CDR1 is DFQATT and CDR2 is SNEGSKA (reference sequence). The CDR3 nucleotides read TGCAGTGCTAGGGGAGTTTACATCGAAGCTTTCTTT. This translates into CSARGVYIEAFF.

Only a few counts were recorded for this clonotype. For the CDR3, the DNA is TGTGCCAGCATCCGGCACAGGGGGTATAGCAATCAGCCCCAGCATTTT. This gives the protein CASIRHRGYSNQPQHF. The gene calls are TRBV6-1 and TRBJ1-5; 8 bases align to TRBD1. The CDR3 has 16 amino acids. CDR1 MNHNS and CDR2 SASEGT come from the germline V gene. J was trimmed by 0 bases and V by 7 bases; bases with no gene match: 8.

The chain carries TRBV7-2 and TRBJ2-7; D is tentatively TRBD1 or TRBD2 (5 bases each). V shed 5 bases and J shed 6 bases, with 14 bases lying between them. CDR1 and CDR2 from the germline V gene are SGHTA and FQGNSA. CDR3 size: 13 residues. CDR3 DNA sequence: TGTGCCAGCAGCGCCGGGGCCCCCTTCGAGCAGTACTTC. It specifies CASSAGAPFEQYF.